The 5 T cell receptor beta chains reported below all come from one sample, sequenced in a study of beta chain features in type 1 diabetes. The investigators reverse transcribed all of the isolated RNA, so they sequenced expressed TCRB transcripts. Profiled with immunoSEQ multiplex PCR; TCRdb holds only in-frame clones, not every one. The data show 250,000 to 350,000 clones, 12% to 15% seen once. The sequencing input was central memory CD4+ T cells from blood. The receptors were gathered from a man aged 25 to 40 in good health.

This clone was detected only a few times. The gene calls are TRBV5-1 and TRBJ2-3; D might be TRBD1 (6 bases). This CDR3 is 15 amino acids long. The V gene's germline CDR1 is SGHRS and CDR2 YFSETQ. V lost 0 bases to trimming and J lost 1 base, with 9 bases between them. The chain's CDR3 is CASSLEQGGTDTQYF. In DNA, the CDR3 is TGCGCCAGCAGCTTGGAACAGGGTGGCACAGATACGCAGTATTTT.

The chain combines TRBV27 with TRBJ1-1, with 12 nucleotides matching TRBD1. V trimming: 5 bases; J trimming: 7 bases; junction bases outside the gene matches: 8. The CDR3 contains 15 residues. Per the germline V gene, CDR1 is MNHEY and CDR2 is SMNVEV (reference sequence). The CDR3 DNA sequence: TGTGCCAGCAGTCCAGCGGGACAGGGGGCAGGTGAAGCTTTCTTT. Translating it yields CASSPAGQGAGEAFF.

This clone was seen only a few times. The CDR3 spells CASSAHFQDGYTF. In DNA form, the CDR3 reads TGTGCCAGCAGCGCACACTTTCAGGATGGCTACACCTTC. The V gene is TRBV9, the J gene TRBJ1-2; D is undetermined. The germline gives CDR1 SGDLS, CDR2 YYNGEE. V was cut by 3 bases and J by 6 bases, with 12 bases left in between. The length of the CDR3 is 13 residues.

Only a few counts were recorded for this clone. The CDR3 nucleotides are TGTGCCAGCAAACCACCGGGGGGCGAGCAGCCCCAGCATTTT. It translates to CASKPPGGEQPQHF. The chain joins TRBV6-5 to TRBJ1-5, with D possibly being TRBD1 (6 bases). Germline loops: CDR1 MNHEY, CDR2 SVGAGI. The CDR3 consists of 14 residues. Between the trimmed V and J ends, which lost 7 bases and 7 bases, there was a span of 17 bases.

V is TRBV9 and J is TRBJ1-1; the D gene is possibly TRBD1 (5 bases). The germline V gene encodes CDR1 SGDLS and CDR2 YYNGEE. With 0 bases removed from V and 4 bases from J, the gap between germline ends came to 10 bases. The CDR3 is 14 amino acids. CDR3 coding DNA: TGTGCCAGCAGCGTAGGAGGTCAGGGCACTGAAGCTTTCTTT. Protein product: CASSVGGQGTEAFF. The full variable domain, its missing parts supplied by reference TRBV9 and TRBJ1-1, is DSGVTQTPKHLITATGQRVTLRCSPRSGDLSVYWYQQSLDQGLQFLIQYYNGEERAKGNILERFSAQQFPDLHSELNLSSLELGDSALYFCASSVGGQGTEAFFGQGTRLTVV.